This T cell receptor (beta chain) was found in a study of OX40 agonist ivuxolimab in advanced cancers. About the study: Head and neck, renal cell, melanoma or hepatocellular carcinoma were the cancers that dose-escalation patients had.

The method was immunoSEQ multiplex PCR; TCRdb's version includes in-frame clones alone and lacks a portion of them. The sample holds approximately 70,000 clones, about 77% seen once. This clone was seen more than once but under ten times. Exclusion applied to patients with autoimmune disease history or systemic immunosuppression. On cycle 4 day 1 and cycle 7 day 1, as well as at baseline, blood was sampled. Per germline, CDR1 MNHEY and CDR2 SMNVEV (reference sequence). The germline V and J ends were trimmed by 4 bases and 2 bases, with 2 bases remaining between them. The CDR3 runs 12 residues. The TCR originated in an adult with an advanced solid tumor such as melanoma, head and neck, liver or kidney cancer. V is TRBV27 and J is TRBJ2-2; D ambiguous. The material was CD4+ or CD8+ T cells sorted from blood, obtained in a trial of the OX40 agonist ivuxolimab. DNA of the CDR3: TGTGCCAGCAGTTCCAACACCGGGGAGCTGTTTTTT. Protein: CASSSNTGELFF.